This T cell receptor beta chain was sequenced during a study of cytomegalovirus exposure and HLA in healthy donors. Looking at the study overall: In terms of ancestry, the Caucasian-associated cluster contained about four fifths of the approximately 400 genotyped donors. Study findings and constraints: HLA alleles were associated with 15,000 to 20,000 TCR beta sequences in a later analysis at 0.05 false discovery rate.

Regarding this clone: Its target is unknown.

The PCR was carried out with 60 Vbeta primers and 13 Jbeta primers. Sequencing used immunoSEQ multiplex PCR; TCRdb keeps in-frame clones, though not all of them. The sample has some 190,000 clones; approximately 86% are singletons. The CDR3 contains 15 residues. With 7 bases removed from V and 0 bases from J, the gap between germline ends came to 15 bases. Germline CDR1 and CDR2: SGHRS and YFSETQ. Donors showed nominal health when sampled, although they likely had unrecorded immune exposures. The V gene is TRBV5-1, the J gene TRBJ2-3, with D possibly TRBD2 on 5 matching bases. The TCR was taken from a woman aged 18-29 years in good health and CMV-seronegative. Specimen: PBMCs. This chain's CDR3 is CASCGSLASTDTQYF. The DNA of the CDR3 is TGCGCCAGCTGCGGGTCGCTCGCTAGCACAGATACGCAGTATTTT.